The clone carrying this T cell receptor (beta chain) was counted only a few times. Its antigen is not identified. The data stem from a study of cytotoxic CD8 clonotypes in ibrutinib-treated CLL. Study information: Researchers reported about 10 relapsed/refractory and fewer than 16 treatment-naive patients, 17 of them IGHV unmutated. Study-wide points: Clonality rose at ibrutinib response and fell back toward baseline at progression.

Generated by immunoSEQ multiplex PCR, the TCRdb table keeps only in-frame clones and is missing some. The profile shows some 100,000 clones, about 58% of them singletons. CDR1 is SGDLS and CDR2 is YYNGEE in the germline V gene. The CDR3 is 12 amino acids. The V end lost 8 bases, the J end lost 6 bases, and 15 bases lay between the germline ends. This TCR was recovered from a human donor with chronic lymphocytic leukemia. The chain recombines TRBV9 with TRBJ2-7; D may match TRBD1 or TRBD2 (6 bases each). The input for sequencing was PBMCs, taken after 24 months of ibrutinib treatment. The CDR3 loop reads CARGLGGGEQYF. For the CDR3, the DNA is TGTGCCAGGGGATTGGGGGGCGGCGAGCAGTACTTC. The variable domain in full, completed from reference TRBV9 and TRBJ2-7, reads DSGVTQTPKHLITATGQRVTLRCSPRSGDLSVYWYQQSLDQGLQFLIQYYNGEERAKGNILERFSAQQFPDLHSELNLSSLELGDSALYFCARGLGGGEQYFGPGTRLTVT.